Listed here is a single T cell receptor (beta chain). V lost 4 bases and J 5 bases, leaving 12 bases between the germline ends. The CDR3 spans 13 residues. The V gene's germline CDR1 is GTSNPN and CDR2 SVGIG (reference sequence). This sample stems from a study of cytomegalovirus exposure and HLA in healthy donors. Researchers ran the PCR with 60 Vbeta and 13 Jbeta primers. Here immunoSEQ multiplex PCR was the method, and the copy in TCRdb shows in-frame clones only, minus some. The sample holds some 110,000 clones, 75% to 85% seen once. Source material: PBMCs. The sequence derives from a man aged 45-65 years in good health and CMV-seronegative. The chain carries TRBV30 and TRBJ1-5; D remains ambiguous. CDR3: CAWTQNRDQPQHF. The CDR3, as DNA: TGTGCCTGGACCCAAAATCGGGATCAGCCCCAGCATTTT.